Listed below are T cell receptor beta chains from one sample, sequenced in a study of T-cell reconstitution after alpha-beta-depleted transplantation in children. TCRdb reprocessed the PCR reads with MiXCR, giving one entry per CDR3 protein. This sample has approximately 110,000 distinct CDR3 sequences; about 9.3% occur once, and the top ten carry 30% to 35%. The specimen comprised PBMCs, sampled before TCRalphabeta/CD19-depleted stem cell transplant. These TCRs come from a boy between 2 and 15 years old with acute lymphoblastic leukemia, due to receive a stem cell transplant. Each CDR3 is given with its conserved first and last residue.

v_gene	CDR3aa
TRBV12-3/TRBV12-4	CASSRVRGASGELFF
TRBV10-3	CAISESARPTDTQYF
TRBV5-1	CASSYGTGYEQYF
TRBV27	CASPPRPGVNTGELFF
TRBV12-3/TRBV12-4	CASSSTHYEKGYEQYF
TRBV4-2	CASSQEHGGFYEQYF
TRBV5-1	CASSSITDTQYF
TRBV5-1	CASSPGTSGYQETQYF
TRBV5-1	CASSLDPLGFLAKNIQYF
TRBV12-3/TRBV12-4	CASSPRTYADTQYF
TRBV28	CASSLQTHWGNEQFF
TRBV6-1	CASRRAGTDTQYF
TRBV29-1	CSVQQGGETQYF